This T cell receptor (beta chain) was recorded in a study of T cell responses to AZD1222 COVID-19 vaccine. As for the study in general: Second-dose groups at about 4 or about 12 weeks were pooled. Broader study findings: A mostly white British donor set with more females was recruited, and clonal diversity was possibly underestimated. Once two AZD1222 doses were given, Spike-specific TCR breadth and depth went up.

Turning to this clone: Its antigen is not known. One end of the junction fails to match germline, which may point to a read error.

This CDR3 comprises 15 residues. Germline-derived CDR1 and CDR2 are SSHAT and FNYEAQ (reference sequence). Measured with immunoSEQ multiplex PCR; TCRdb has only the in-frame clones, and not every one. In the table there are roughly 120,000 clones, 70% to 90% of which are singletons. The sequence came from an adult in good health. The chain recombines TRBV7-7 with TRBJ2-2, with TRBD2 identical over 10 bases. The specimen comprised peripheral blood, sampled on day 0 of AZD1222 vaccination. The CDR3, as DNA: TGTGCTAGCAGCCCAAGCGGGAGGGTTGGCGGGGAGCTGTTTTTT. Encoded protein: CASSPSGRVGGELFF.